The 13 T cell receptor beta chains listed next were all sequenced from one sample in a study of blood T cell repertoires in COVID-19. This table comes from immunoSEQ multiplex PCR, and its TCRdb copy is limited to in-frame clones, with some not included. In the table there are some 300,000 clones, around 90% of which are singletons. The sequencing sample was made of peripheral blood. The receptor set was obtained from a man aged 18 to 35 with active or convalescent COVID-19.

This clone was picked up one time. This rearrangement joins TRBV28 to TRBJ1-6; D unclear. This CDR3 contains 19 residues. Germline CDR1 is MDHEN and CDR2 is SYDVKM. The V gene lost 3 bases and the J gene lost 1 base, with 19 bases spanning the gap. The chain's CDR3 is CASSFWQLQGGSYNSPLHF. The CDR3, as DNA: TGTGCCAGCAGTTTCTGGCAGCTCCAAGGAGGGTCCTATAATTCACCCCTCCACTTT.

The chain recombines TRBV6-2 or TRBV6-3 with TRBJ2-7, with 9 nucleotides matching TRBD1. The junction had 21 bases not matched to a gene; V was cut back by 6 bases and J by 6 bases. Germline V CDR1 and CDR2: MNHEY, SVGEGT. This CDR3 is built from 18 residues. This CDR3 is CASSLTGGQVFSVGEQYF. The CDR3 region has the DNA TGTGCCAGCAGCCTAACAGGGGGCCAGGTCTTTTCTGTGGGCGAGCAGTACTTC.

The chain is built from TRBV28 and TRBJ2-5; the match to TRBD1 covers 8 bases. Unmatched junction bases numbered 7, after V lost 5 bases and J lost 5 bases. CDR1 and CDR2 (germline): MDHEN, SYDVKM. This CDR3 spans 14 amino acids. CDR3: CASSPDRGGETQYF. CDR3 bases: TGTGCCAGCAGTCCAGACAGGGGCGGGGAGACCCAGTACTTC.

The chain carries TRBV10-1 and TRBJ1-4; 7 positions match TRBD1. Germline loops: CDR1 WNHNN, CDR2 SYGVQD (reference sequence). This CDR3 is built from 14 residues. With 6 bases clipped from V and 8 bases from J, the junction kept 9 bases outside the gene matches. Written as DNA, the CDR3 is TGCGCCAGCAGCCCGACGAGGGGGCGGGAAAAACTGTTTTTT. The encoded protein is CASSPTRGREKLFF.

J is TRBJ1-2 and V is TRBV15; possible D gene TRBD1, 5 bases. The germline V gene has CDR1 LNHNV and CDR2 YYDKDF (reference sequence). The CDR3 is made up of 13 amino acids. The V end lost 3 bases, the J end lost 3 bases, and 8 bases lay between the germline ends. The CDR3 here is CATSRARDYGYTF. CDR3 nucleotide sequence: TGTGCCACCAGCAGGGCCAGGGACTATGGCTACACCTTC.

The J gene is TRBJ2-7, the V gene TRBV7-6, with 10 bases that match TRBD1. CDR1 SGHVS and CDR2 FNYEAQ come from the germline V gene. CDR3 size: 14 residues. With 5 bases clipped from V and 3 bases from J, the junction kept 4 bases outside the gene matches. This CDR3 reads CASSPRTGGYEQYF. The CDR3 nucleotides read TGTGCCAGCAGCCCCAGGACAGGGGGCTACGAGCAGTACTTC.

This clone was seen once. J is TRBJ1-2 and V is TRBV2; D unresolved. The V end was cut by 4 bases, the J end by 4 bases, with 10 bases between. Germline loops: CDR1 SNHLY, CDR2 FYNNEI. The CDR3 has 13 amino acids. The CDR3 protein is CASSVQVSYGYTF. CDR3 in DNA: TGTGCCAGCAGTGTTCAGGTTTCCTATGGCTACACCTTC.

About this clone itself: The germline gene is not matched at one end of the junction; a read error may be the cause. This sequence joins TRBV6-6 and TRBJ1-1; 8 positions match TRBD1. CDR3 length equals 15 residues. Germline values: CDR1 MNHNY, CDR2 SVGAGI (reference sequence). The CDR3 DNA sequence: TGTGCTAGCAGCCTTAGGACAGGGAGCAACACTGAAGCTTTCTTT. As protein: CASSLRTGSNTEAFF.

The gene calls are TRBV9 and TRBJ2-3; D unclear. V was pared by 0 bases and J by 2 bases, with 10 bases between. This CDR3 is built from 15 residues. Germline CDR1 reads SGDLS; CDR2 reads YYNGEE. CDR3 sequence reads: CASSVAVIHTDTQYF. The DNA for the CDR3 is TGTGCCAGCAGCGTAGCGGTGATCCACACAGATACGCAGTATTTT.

The chain uses TRBV7-9 and TRBJ2-7; D perhaps matches TRBD2 (6 bases). The CDR3 totals 14 residues. V was clipped by 5 bases and J by 1 base, with 12 bases between them. Per germline, CDR1 SEHNR and CDR2 FQNEAQ (reference sequence). The CDR3 DNA reads TGTGCCAGCAGCCTCATGGGGGGTTCCTACGAGCAGTACTTC. Amino acid sequence: CASSLMGGSYEQYF.

In its sample, this clone was seen once. This rearrangement joins TRBV5-1 to TRBJ1-1, with D uncertain. Germline V CDR1 and CDR2: SGHRS, YFSETQ. The germline V and J ends were trimmed by 1 base and 4 bases, with 14 bases remaining between them. The CDR3 has 15 amino acids. The CDR3: CASSLFTPSGTEAFF. CDR3 in DNA: TGCGCCAGCAGCTTGTTCACTCCCTCGGGCACTGAAGCTTTCTTT.

The J gene is TRBJ2-7, the V gene TRBV7-3, with D perhaps matching TRBD2 (6 bases). The V and J ends lost 1 base and 2 bases respectively, with 9 bases between them. CDR1 and CDR2 (germline): SGHTA, FQGTGA. The length of the CDR3 is 14 residues. The CDR3 region has the DNA TGTGCCAGCAGCTTAAGCGCGGGACCCTACGAGCAGTACTTC. It translates to CASSLSAGPYEQYF. Together with reference TRBV7-3 and TRBJ2-7, the CDR3 gives the full variable domain: GAGVSQTPSNKVTEKGKYVELRCDPISGHTALYWYRQSLGQGPEFLIYFQGTGAADDSGLPNDRFFAVRPEGSVSTLKIQRTERGDSAVYLCASSLSAGPYEQYFGPGTRLTVT.

This clone was counted once. The V call is TRBV4-1, the J call TRBJ2-5; TRBD2 matches 11 bases. Germline values: CDR1 MGHRA, CDR2 YSYEKL. The V segment lost 6 bases and the J segment 4 bases; nucleotides outside the gene matches: 7. CDR3 length: 15 residues. CDR3 sequence reads: CASRVAGGPGETQYF. CDR3 bases: TGCGCCAGCAGGGTAGCGGGGGGGCCGGGAGAGACCCAGTACTTC.